This entry is about one T cell receptor (beta chain). The data were taken from a study of blood T cell repertoires in COVID-19. Looking at the study overall: Some COVID-19 samples were acute and others convalescent; all came from the United States, Italy and Spain. In each case, the material was cDNA or gDNA derived from T cells, B-cell-depleted T cells, or PBMCs.

This CDR3 contains 16 residues. V was clipped by 3 bases and J by 9 bases, with 18 bases between them. Germline loops: CDR1 MNHEY, CDR2 SMNVEV (reference sequence). Authors' processing steps: Reference gene primer amplification gave estimated nucleated cell counts. TCRdb's copy holds only in-frame clones and misses some; the assay was immunoSEQ multiplex PCR. V and J calls plus clone size are reproduced from that table; the DNA served to infer D and trimming. The sample records about 47,000 clones, around 90% being singletons. The receptor comes from a man between 45 and 60 years old with active COVID-19. The chain employs TRBV27 and TRBJ1-6; tentatively, D is TRBD1 (6 bases). Sequenced material: peripheral blood. This CDR3 is CASSFGQPRSGSPLHF. The CDR3 bases are TGTGCCAGCAGTTTCGGACAGCCGCGAAGTGGTTCACCCCTCCACTTT.